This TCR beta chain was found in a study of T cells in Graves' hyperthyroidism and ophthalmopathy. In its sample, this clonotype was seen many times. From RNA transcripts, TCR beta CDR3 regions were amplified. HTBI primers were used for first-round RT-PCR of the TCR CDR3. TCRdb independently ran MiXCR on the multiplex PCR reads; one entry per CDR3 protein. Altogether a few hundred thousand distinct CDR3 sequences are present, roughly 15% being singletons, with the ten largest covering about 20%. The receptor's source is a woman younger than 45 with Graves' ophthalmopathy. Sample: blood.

CDR3 DNA: TGCAGTGCTAGAGGTACCAGACCGCTAGCCAAAAACATTCAGTACTTC. Residues: CSARGTRPLAKNIQYF. The gene calls are TRBV20-1 and TRBJ2-4; D is ambiguous. V was clipped by 1 base and J by 0 bases, with 13 bases between them. The CDR3 sequence is 16 residues long. Germline assignment: CDR1 DFQATT and CDR2 SNEGSKA (reference sequence).